This T cell receptor (beta chain) was captured by sequencing in a study of blood T cell repertoires in COVID-19. Overall study context: Whether acute or convalescent, the COVID-19 samples came from the United States, Italy and Spain.

Only in-frame clones appear in the TCRdb table, and some are missing; sequencing was by immunoSEQ multiplex PCR. The table lists 15,000 to 20,000 clones, approximately 80% of them singletons, with roughly 23% in the top ten. This CDR3 is built from 14 residues. Germline CDR1 reads KGHDR; CDR2 reads SFDVKD. J was trimmed by 6 bases and V by 4 bases; bases with no gene match: 3. This TCR came from a man between 60 and 75 years old with active or convalescent COVID-19. Sequenced sample: peripheral blood. This chain links TRBV24-1 with TRBJ1-5; 9 positions agree with TRBD1. CDR3 sequence reads: CATSDGQGIQPQHF. The DNA for the CDR3 is TGTGCCACCAGTGACGGACAGGGGATTCAGCCCCAGCATTTT.